Sequencing of this T cell receptor beta chain was carried out in a study of neurological immune-mediated disorders. General study results and limits: In HTLV-1-associated myelopathy, TCR clonal expansion was greatest, and in multiple sclerosis it was least, below healthy controls.

TCRdb re-called the 5' RACE reads through MiXCR, storing one row per CDR3 protein. The sample contains 67,000 or so distinct CDR3 sequences, about an eighth of which appear only once. The time point was: longitudinal time-point 1 (baseline). Germline CDR1 reads DFQATT; CDR2 reads SNEGSKA (reference sequence). The CDR3 has 14 amino acids. With 5 bases removed from V and 0 bases from J, the gap between germline ends came to 10 bases. This clonotype was recorded many times. Its target is not known. The gene calls are TRBV20-1 and TRBJ2-2, with D tentatively TRBD1 or TRBD2 (5 bases each). The sequenced sample was PBMCs. The origin of this receptor is a female donor with HTLV-1-associated myelopathy (HAM/TSP). CDR3 nucleotides: TGCAGTGCTCGGGGCAGAGCGAACACCGGGGAGCTGTTTTTT. Translated, it gives CSARGRANTGELFF.